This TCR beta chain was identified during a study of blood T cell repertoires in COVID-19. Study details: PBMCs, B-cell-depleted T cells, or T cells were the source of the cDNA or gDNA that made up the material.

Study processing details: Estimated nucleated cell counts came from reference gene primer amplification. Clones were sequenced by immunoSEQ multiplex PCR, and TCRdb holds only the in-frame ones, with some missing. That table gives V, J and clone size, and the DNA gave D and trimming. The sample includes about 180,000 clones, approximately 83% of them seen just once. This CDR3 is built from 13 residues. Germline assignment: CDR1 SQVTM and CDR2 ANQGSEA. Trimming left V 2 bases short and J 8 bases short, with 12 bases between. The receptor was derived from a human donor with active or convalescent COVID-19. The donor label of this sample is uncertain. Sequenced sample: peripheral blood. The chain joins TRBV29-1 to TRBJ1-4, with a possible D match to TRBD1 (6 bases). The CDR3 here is CSVEKQGREKLFF. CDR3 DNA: TGCAGCGTTGAAAAACAGGGTAGGGAAAAACTGTTTTTT. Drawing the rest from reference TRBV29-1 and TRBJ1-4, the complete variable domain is SAVISQKPSRDICQRGTSLTIQCQVDSQVTMMFWYRQQPGQSLTLIATANQGSEATYESGFVIDKFPISRPNLTFSTLTVSNMSPEDSSIYLCSVEKQGREKLFFGSGTQLSVL.